This TCR beta chain was identified in a study of regulatory T cells in long-lasting Graves disease. In this sample, this clonotype turned up many times. According to the study, TCR beta libraries were built with iRepertoire HTBI primers and CDR3-region Arm-PCR. Each CDR3 protein is one row after TCRdb ran MiXCR on the multiplex PCR reads. The top ten clones hold around 11% of a sample with about 450,000 distinct CDR3 sequences, around 15% of them seen once. Time point defined: newly diagnosed GD, antithyroid drugs for less than 3 months. RNA from PBMCs was the source of the TCR library. Per the germline V gene, CDR1 is SGHRS and CDR2 is YFSETQ. The CDR3 has 16 amino acids. V shed 4 bases and J shed 1 base, with 16 bases lying between them. The sample was also linked to a second study, of T cells in Graves' hyperthyroidism and ophthalmopathy.

The material was peripheral blood mononuclear cells (PBMCs), obtained at new diagnosis, from a patient treated with antithyroid drugs. The source of this sequence is a woman in her twenties or thirties with Graves disease. The rearrangement links TRBV5-1 to TRBJ2-3; D may be TRBD1 or TRBD2 (5 bases each). The CDR3: CASSIENLGGTDTQYF. CDR3 nucleotides: TGCGCCAGCAGCATTGAGAACTTGGGGGGCACAGATACGCAGTATTTT.